This T cell receptor (beta chain) derives from a study of blood T cell repertoires in COVID-19. On the study more broadly: Some COVID-19 samples were acute and others convalescent; all came from the United States, Italy and Spain.

V was shortened by 0 bases and J by 11 bases, with 10 bases between the two germline ends. Germline V gene data show CDR1 as GTSNPN and CDR2 as SVGIG (reference sequence). CDR3 size: 11 residues. Grouping used clinical history reported by participants in a survey and questionnaire. Resolution of symptoms, clearance, or two negative PCRs was present in recovered Cohort 3 donors. The data were produced by immunoSEQ multiplex PCR, yet TCRdb's version contains in-frame clones alone and is incomplete. The table lists more than 350,000 clones, more than 75% of them singletons. The sequence derives from a woman in her forties or fifties who had recovered from COVID-19. Sequencing was carried out using PBMCs or T cells enriched from blood (not recorded which). V usage is TRBV30 and J usage is TRBJ1-1; D gene uncertain. This CDR3 reads CAWSVPGVAFF. The CDR3, as DNA: TGTGCCTGGAGTGTACCCGGGGTTGCTTTCTTT.